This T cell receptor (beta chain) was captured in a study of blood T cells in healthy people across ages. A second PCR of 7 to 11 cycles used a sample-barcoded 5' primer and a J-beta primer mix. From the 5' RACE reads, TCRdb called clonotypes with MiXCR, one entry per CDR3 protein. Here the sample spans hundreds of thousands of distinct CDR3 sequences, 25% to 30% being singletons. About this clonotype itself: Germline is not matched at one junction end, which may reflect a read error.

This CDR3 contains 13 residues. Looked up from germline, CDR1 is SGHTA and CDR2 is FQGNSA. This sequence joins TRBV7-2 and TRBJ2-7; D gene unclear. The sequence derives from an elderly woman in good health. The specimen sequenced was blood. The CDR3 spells CASSSGRFNERYF. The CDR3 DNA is TGTGCCAGCAGCTCCGGACGTTTCAATGAGCGGTACTTC. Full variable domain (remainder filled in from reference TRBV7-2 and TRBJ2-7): GAGVSQSPSNKVTEKGKDVELRCDPISGHTALYWYRQSLGQGLEFLIYFQGNSAPDKSGLPSDRFSAERTGGSVSTLTIQRTQQEDSAVYLCASSSGRFNERYFGPGTRLTVT.